Below, 19 T cell receptor beta chains from the same sample are listed, as sequenced in a study of CD8+ T cells in alopecia areata. Indicated treatment: oral pan-JAK inhibitor, 5-10 mg twice daily. The sequencing template was cDNA reverse transcribed from extracted RNA. Assay used: immunoSEQ multiplex PCR; TCRdb lists only in-frame clones, some missing. The sample yields some 190,000 clones, roughly 66% seen once. Sequenced material: CD4+ T cells sorted from blood, taken around week 46, from a patient treated with tofacitinib. These receptors originate from a human donor with alopecia areata.

The V call is TRBV7-8, the J call TRBJ2-1; possible D gene TRBD2, 5 bases. Germline V lookup: CDR1 SGHVS, CDR2 FQNEAQ. Trimming stripped 5 bases from V and 4 bases from J, with 18 bases between. The CDR3 consists of 16 residues. The CDR3 DNA sequence: TGTGCCAGCAGCGGCTCGGGAAGCGTTGGGTACAATGAGCAGTTCTTC. This encodes CASSGSGSVGYNEQFF.

The J gene is TRBJ2-1, the V gene TRBV4-1; TRBD1 aligns across 9 bases. V dropped 2 bases and J dropped 5; count of bases not matched to a gene: 4. This CDR3 spans 15 amino acids. Germline-derived CDR1 and CDR2 are MGHRA and YSYEKL. CDR3 DNA: TGCGCCAGCAGCCAACTGGGACAGGGAAACAATGAGCAGTTCTTC. Translating gives CASSQLGQGNNEQFF.

This clone came up a few times. The chain joins TRBV20-1 to TRBJ1-1; D is perhaps TRBD1 (6 bases). V lost 1 base and J lost 8, with 8 bases in between. From germline, CDR1 is DFQATT and CDR2 SNEGSKA (reference sequence). The CDR3 length is 11 residues. The CDR3 sequence is CSARGGAEAFF. The DNA for the CDR3 is TGCAGTGCTAGAGGGGGGGCCGAAGCTTTCTTT.

There are a few counts of this clone. This chain joins TRBV7-2 and TRBJ1-2; 7 bases fit TRBD1. This CDR3 contains 17 residues. Germline loops: CDR1 SGHTA, CDR2 FQGNSA. With 5 bases clipped from V and 7 bases from J, the junction kept 19 bases outside the gene matches. The CDR3 DNA sequence: TGTGCCAGCAGCCCGTATACTGGGACAGTTTCCTCGGGTGGCTACACCTTC. Protein sequence: CASSPYTGTVSSGGYTF.

For this clone: The sample carries other DNA sequences with the same CDR3. The rearrangement links TRBV4-2 to TRBJ1-1; D remains unclear. The V end was cut by 1 base, the J end by 3 bases, with 6 bases between. Germline V gives CDR1 LGHNA, CDR2 YNFKEQ. This CDR3 has 13 amino acids. The CDR3 DNA is TGTGCCAGCAGCCAAGCTAGGTACACTGAAGCTTTCTTT. Its protein is CASSQARYTEAFF.

The rearrangement links TRBV30 to TRBJ2-3; 11 bases fit TRBD2. CDR1 and CDR2 from the germline V gene are GTSNPN and SVGIG (reference sequence). J gave up 3 bases and V 8 bases, and 7 bases lay outside the gene matches. This CDR3 is built from 14 residues. CDR3 residues: CARQGTSGTDTQYF. In DNA, the CDR3 is TGTGCCAGACAGGGGACTAGCGGAACAGATACGCAGTATTTT.

This chain uses TRBV7-2 with TRBJ1-1, with D unclear. With 6 bases removed from V and 2 bases from J, the gap between germline ends came to 10 bases. This CDR3 has 13 amino acids. Germline CDR1 SGHTA, CDR2 FQGNSA. The CDR3 sequence: CASSRTFNTEAFF. The DNA of the CDR3 is TGTGCCAGCAGTCGGACTTTCAACACTGAAGCTTTCTTT.

J is TRBJ2-5 and V is TRBV7-2, with TRBD2 matching 8 bases. The CDR3 totals 13 residues. V shed 5 bases, J shed 5 bases, and the junction held 4 bases outside the gene matches. Germline V gives CDR1 SGHTA, CDR2 FQGNSA. CDR3 sequence: CASSRTSPETQYF. As DNA, the CDR3 is TGTGCCAGCAGCCGGACTAGCCCGGAGACCCAGTACTTC.

V and J are TRBV4-3 and TRBJ2-4; a weak D match, TRBD1 (6 bases). The germline CDR1 and CDR2 sequences are LGHNA and YSLEER. V lost 1 base, J lost 9 bases, and 13 bases lay in between. The CDR3 totals 14 residues. In nucleotides, the CDR3 is TGCGCCAGCAGCCAAGGTAGTACAGGGTCCATTCAGTACTTC. This codes for CASSQGSTGSIQYF.

The chain carries TRBV11-2 and TRBJ2-7, with 9 bases matching TRBD2. Trimming removed 5 bases from V and 2 bases from J; junction bases left unmatched: 7. Germline CDR1 is SGHAT and CDR2 is FQNNGV. The CDR3 covers 15 residues. CDR3 DNA sequence: TGTGCCAGCAGCGTGACTAGCGGTGATACCTACGAGCAGTACTTC. This translates into CASSVTSGDTYEQYF.

The rearrangement joins TRBV10-3 to TRBJ2-7; 7 nucleotides match TRBD1. CDR1 and CDR2 from the germline V gene are ENHRY and SYGVKD. V dropped 4 bases and J dropped 3; count of bases not matched to a gene: 9. The CDR3 loop spans 15 amino acids. As DNA, the CDR3 is TGTGCCATCAGTGGTCAGGGACAGCCGAACTACGAGCAGTACTTC. Translated: CAISGQGQPNYEQYF.

The rearrangement uses TRBV5-1 and TRBJ2-1; no firm D call. Germline V gives CDR1 SGHRS, CDR2 YFSETQ. The CDR3 has 15 amino acids. V shed 1 base and J shed 0 bases, with 8 bases lying between them. The CDR3 sequence is CASSLPSSSYNEQFF. The CDR3 DNA reads TGCGCCAGCAGCTTGCCGAGCAGCTCCTACAATGAGCAGTTCTTC. The full variable domain, completed using reference TRBV5-1 and TRBJ2-1, is KAGVTQTPRYLIKTRGQQVTLSCSPISGHRSVSWYQQTPGQGLQFLFEYFSETQRNKGNFPGRFSGRQFSNSRSEMNVSTLELGDSALYLCASSLPSSSYNEQFFGPGTRLTVL.

The chain has TRBV14 and TRBJ2-1, with TRBD2 matching over 7 bases. The junction had 10 bases not matched to a gene; V was cut back by 1 base and J by 10 bases. CDR1 and CDR2 from the germline V gene are SGHDN and FVKESK. The CDR3 has 15 amino acids. In nucleotides, the CDR3 is TGTGCCAGCAGCCAAGCTCAAGTACTAGCGCGAGAGCAGTTCTTC. Translating it yields CASSQAQVLAREQFF.

This clone was detected a few times. The chain uses TRBV29-1 and TRBJ2-1; D is perhaps TRBD2 (5 bases). In germline, CDR1 is SQVTM, CDR2 ANQGSEA. V was clipped by 2 bases and J by 2 bases, with 13 bases between them. The CDR3 is 15 amino acids. DNA of the CDR3: TGCAGCGTTGAAAGCTCCGGGATGCCCTACAATGAGCAGTTCTTC. Its protein is CSVESSGMPYNEQFF.

The gene calls are TRBV2 and TRBJ2-2; D gene unclear. Germline CDR1 SNHLY, CDR2 FYNNEI. The CDR3 consists of 14 residues. V lost 4 bases and J 1 base, leaving 7 bases between the germline ends. This chain's CDR3 is CASSVGENTGELFF. In DNA, the CDR3 is TGTGCCAGCAGTGTTGGAGAGAACACCGGGGAGCTGTTTTTT.

The rearrangement joins TRBV30 to TRBJ1-6; TRBD1 matches 7 bases. Germline CDR1 GTSNPN, CDR2 SVGIG (reference sequence). This CDR3 has 13 amino acids. V lost 0 bases and J lost 13; bases outside the gene matches: 6. CDR3 DNA sequence: TGTGCCTGGAGTGTGGGACAGCCGGGGCCCCTCCACTTT. Encoded protein: CAWSVGQPGPLHF.

This chain uses TRBV10-3 with TRBJ2-4; D is perhaps TRBD1 (5 bases). V was clipped by 3 bases and J by 4 bases, with 7 bases between them. Germline values: CDR1 ENHRY, CDR2 SYGVKD. CDR3 size: 13 residues. The CDR3: CAISDQGKNIQYF. The CDR3 coding sequence is TGTGCCATCAGTGATCAGGGTAAAAACATTCAGTACTTC.

This clone has more than one count but fewer than ten. The gene calls are TRBV27 and TRBJ1-4; D call uncertain. The V end lost 5 bases, the J end lost 0 bases, and 10 bases lay between the germline ends. This CDR3 is built from 15 residues. Germline V lookup: CDR1 MNHEY, CDR2 SMNVEV (reference sequence). The CDR3 sequence: CASSRRASTNEKLFF. Written as DNA, the CDR3 is TGTGCCAGCAGTAGAAGGGCCTCAACTAATGAAAAACTGTTTTTT. The full variable domain, rest sourced from reference TRBV27 and TRBJ1-4, is EAQVTQNPRYLITVTGKKLTVTCSQNMNHEYMSWYRQDPGLGLRQIYYSMNVEVTDKGDVPEGYKVSRKEKRNFPLILESPSPNQTSLYFCASSRRASTNEKLFFGSGTQLSVL.

V usage is TRBV30 and J usage is TRBJ1-4; no firm D call. Trimming took off 3 bases at V and 2 bases at J, with 7 bases between the two ends. The CDR3 is 13 residues long. Germline CDR1 GTSNPN, CDR2 SVGIG (reference sequence). Here the CDR3 reads CAWSETTNEKLFF. CDR3 DNA sequence: TGTGCCTGGAGCGAGACCACTAATGAAAAACTGTTTTTT.